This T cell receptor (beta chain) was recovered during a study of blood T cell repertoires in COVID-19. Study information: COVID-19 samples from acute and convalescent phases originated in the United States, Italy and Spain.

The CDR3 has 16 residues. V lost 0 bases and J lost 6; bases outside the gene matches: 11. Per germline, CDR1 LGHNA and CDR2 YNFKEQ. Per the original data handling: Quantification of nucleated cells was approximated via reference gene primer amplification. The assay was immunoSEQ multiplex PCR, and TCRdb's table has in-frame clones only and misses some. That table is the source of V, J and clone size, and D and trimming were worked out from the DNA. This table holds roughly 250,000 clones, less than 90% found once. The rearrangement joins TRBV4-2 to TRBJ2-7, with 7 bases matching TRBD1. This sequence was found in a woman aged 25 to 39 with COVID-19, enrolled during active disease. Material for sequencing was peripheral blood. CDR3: CASSQDGTAAFTEQYF. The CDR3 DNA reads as TGTGCCAGCAGCCAAGACGGGACAGCGGCCTTCACCGAGCAGTACTTC.